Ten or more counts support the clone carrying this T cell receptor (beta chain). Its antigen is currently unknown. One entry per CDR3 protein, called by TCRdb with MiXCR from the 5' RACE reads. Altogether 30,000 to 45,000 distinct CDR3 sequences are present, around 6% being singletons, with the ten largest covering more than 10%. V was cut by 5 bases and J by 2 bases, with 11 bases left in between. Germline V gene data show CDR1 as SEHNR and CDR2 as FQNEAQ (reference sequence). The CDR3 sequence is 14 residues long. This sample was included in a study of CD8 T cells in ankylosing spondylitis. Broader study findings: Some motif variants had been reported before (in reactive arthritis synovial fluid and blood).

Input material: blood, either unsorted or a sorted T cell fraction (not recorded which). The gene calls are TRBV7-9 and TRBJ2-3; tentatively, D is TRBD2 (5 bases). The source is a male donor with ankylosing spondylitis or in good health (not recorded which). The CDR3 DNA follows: TGTGCCAGCAGCGCGCTAGCCGTCACAGATACGCAGTATTTT. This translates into CASSALAVTDTQYF.